The 22 T cell receptor beta chains given below trace back to one sample, sequenced in a study of blood T cell repertoires in COVID-19. Sequencing was performed with immunoSEQ multiplex PCR; in TCRdb, only in-frame clones are kept and a portion is missing. Seen here are fewer than 400,000 clones, around nine tenths observed once, and the top ten hold about 1.7%. The sequencing sample was made of PBMCs or T cells enriched from blood (not recorded which). These receptors originate from a woman between 25 and 40 years old who had recovered from COVID-19.

The CDR3: CSVPKATEKSNQPQHF. The CDR3, as DNA: TGCAGCGTTCCAAAAGCTACAGAAAAAAGCAATCAGCCCCAGCATTTT. This chain links TRBV29-1 with TRBJ1-5; D unclear. Trimming pared 5 bases from V and 1 base from J, leaving 18 bases between. In germline, CDR1 is SQVTM, CDR2 ANQGSEA. This CDR3 comprises 16 residues.

The rearrangement uses TRBV5-1 and TRBJ2-3; 9 positions agree with TRBD2. Germline CDR1 is SGHRS and CDR2 is YFSETQ. With V trimmed by 1 base and J by 0 bases, 9 bases remained unmatched. This CDR3 is 18 amino acids long. CDR3 residues: CASSLTLAGRRSTDTQYF. The CDR3 region has the DNA TGCGCCAGCAGCTTGACCCTAGCGGGGAGAAGGAGCACAGATACGCAGTATTTT.

This chain uses TRBV18 with TRBJ2-3, with 8 bases that match TRBD2. Germline CDR1 and CDR2: KGHSH and LQKENI. The CDR3 covers 15 residues. V shed 3 bases, J shed 0 bases, and the junction held 2 bases outside the gene matches. The CDR3 sequence is CASSPGLVSTDTQYF. CDR3 bases: TGTGCCAGCTCACCGGGACTAGTCAGCACAGATACGCAGTATTTT.

V gene TRBV13 combines with J gene TRBJ1-2; the match to TRBD1 covers 8 bases. This CDR3 comprises 17 residues. V lost 5 bases, J lost 0 bases, and 11 bases stayed unmatched. Germline V gene sequence: CDR1 PRHDT, CDR2 FYEKMQ (reference sequence). This CDR3 reads CASSRGGRGHSNYGYTF. The CDR3 region has the DNA TGTGCCAGCAGCAGGGGCGGCAGGGGGCACTCTAACTATGGCTACACCTTC.

The rearrangement joins TRBV21-1 to TRBJ1-2; TRBD1, the D gene given by the table, was not confirmed from the DNA. TRBV21-1 is a listed pseudogene. This CDR3 has 13 amino acids. CDR3 bases: TGTGCCAGCAGCAGTGACAGGCTCTATGGCTACACCTTC. It codes for CASSSDRLYGYTF.

The rearrangement joins TRBV4-1 to TRBJ2-5; D possibly corresponds to TRBD2 (6 bases). The CDR3 has 13 residues. Trimming left V 4 bases short and J 5 bases short, with 11 bases between. CDR1 and CDR2 from the germline V gene are MGHRA and YSYEKL. Here the CDR3 reads CASSPWGRETQYF. The CDR3 DNA reads as TGCGCCAGCAGCCCGTGGGGGAGGGAGACCCAGTACTTC.

This chain joins TRBV14 and TRBJ2-1; D unresolved. The CDR3 is 14 amino acids. The V end was cut by 3 bases, the J end by 4 bases, with 10 bases between. CDR1 is SGHDN and CDR2 is FVKESK in the germline V gene. The CDR3 region is CASSHQSRYNEQFF. The CDR3 region has the DNA TGTGCCAGCAGCCATCAAAGTAGATACAATGAGCAGTTCTTC. Drawing the rest from reference TRBV14 and TRBJ2-1, the complete variable domain is EAGVTQFPSHSVIEKGQTVTLRCDPISGHDNLYWYRRVMGKEIKFLLHFVKESKQDESGMPNNRFLAERTGGTYSTLKVQPAELEDSGVYFCASSHQSRYNEQFFGPGTRLTVL.

V is TRBV14 and J is TRBJ2-2, with 8 bases aligning to TRBD2. Germline assignment: CDR1 SGHDN and CDR2 FVKESK. The junction had 10 bases not matched to a gene; V was cut back by 4 bases and J by 3 bases. This CDR3 contains 17 residues. The CDR3 region is CASSPLFSGTYTGELFF. CDR3 sequence (DNA): TGTGCCAGCAGCCCCCTTTTTAGCGGGACCTACACCGGGGAGCTGTTTTTT.

The chain has TRBV4-1 and TRBJ2-1; 14 bases are a match to TRBD2. CDR1 is MGHRA and CDR2 is YSYEKL in the germline V gene. The V and J ends lost 3 bases and 10 bases, in that order; junction bases with no gene match: 14. This CDR3 is built from 18 residues. The DNA of the CDR3 is TGCGCCAGCAGCCAGCGGGGACCCGGGACTAGCGGGAGTGTGGAGCAGTTCTTC. Its translation: CASSQRGPGTSGSVEQFF.

The gene calls are TRBV6-4 and TRBJ2-2; no clear D. The CDR3 totals 13 residues. The V end was cut by 4 bases, the J end by 6 bases, with 9 bases between. Germline CDR1 MRHNA, CDR2 SNTAGT. CDR3 in amino acids: CASSVEYAGELFF. The CDR3 DNA is TGTGCCAGCAGTGTGGAGTACGCCGGGGAGCTGTTTTTT.

The genes are TRBV28 and TRBJ2-2; D remains unclear. Trimming stripped 1 base from V and 5 bases from J, with 8 bases between. CDR3 length equals 14 residues. Germline V lookup: CDR1 MDHEN, CDR2 SYDVKM. CDR3 coding DNA: TGTGCCAGCAGTTTATACTCTTTTACCGGGGAGCTGTTTTTT. This sequence encodes CASSLYSFTGELFF.

As DNA, the CDR3 is TGTGCCAGCAGTTTATCGGGGGGGGCGACTCAGCCCCAGCATTTT. It yields the protein CASSLSGGATQPQHF. This sequence joins TRBV27 and TRBJ1-5; D may be TRBD1 (6 bases). V lost 0 bases and J 6 bases, leaving 12 bases between the germline ends. Germline lookup yields CDR1 MNHEY and CDR2 SMNVEV (reference sequence). The CDR3 is made up of 15 amino acids.

The chain combines TRBV9 with TRBJ2-3; D not certain. CDR1 is SGDLS and CDR2 is YYNGEE in the germline V gene. With 0 bases removed from V and 1 base from J, the gap between germline ends came to 9 bases. The CDR3 length is 15 residues. The CDR3 DNA sequence: TGTGCCAGCAGCGTAGCCCTAGGCCGCACAGATACGCAGTATTTT. This gives the protein CASSVALGRTDTQYF.

This chain connects TRBV5-1 to TRBJ2-7, with D perhaps matching TRBD1 (6 bases). CDR1 is SGHRS, CDR2 YFSETQ, per germline. V was trimmed by 5 bases and J by 2 bases, leaving 20 bases between them. The CDR3 contains 16 residues. This chain's CDR3 is CASSYQSGGQTYEQYF. The CDR3 region has the DNA TGCGCCAGCAGTTATCAATCCGGCGGACAGACCTACGAGCAGTACTTC.

The table lists this clone with a few counts. V usage is TRBV5-4 and J usage is TRBJ1-1, with D uncertain. CDR3 size: 14 residues. Germline V CDR1 and CDR2: SGHNT, YYREEE (reference sequence). Trimming pared 0 bases from V and 1 base from J, leaving 7 bases between. The CDR3 loop is CASSLDIRNTEAFF. CDR3 nucleotide sequence: TGTGCCAGCAGCTTGGACATCCGGAACACTGAAGCTTTCTTT.

The gene calls are TRBV19 and TRBJ1-5; D may be TRBD1 (6 bases). Trimming pared 5 bases from V and 6 bases from J, leaving 17 bases between. The CDR3 consists of 15 residues. CDR1 LNHDA and CDR2 SQIVND come from the germline V gene (reference sequence). CDR3 loop: CASSELYTGFQPQHF. The CDR3 region has the DNA TGTGCCAGTAGTGAGTTATATACAGGGTTTCAGCCCCAGCATTTT.

The rearrangement uses TRBV19 and TRBJ2-1, with 7 bases aligning to TRBD2. Germline V gene data show CDR1 as LNHDA and CDR2 as SQIVND (reference sequence). V was pared by 2 bases and J by 2 bases, with 0 bases of the junction left unmatched. The CDR3 is 14 residues long. The CDR3 protein is CASSIRGAYNEQFF. The DNA of the CDR3 is TGTGCCAGTAGTATACGGGGGGCCTACAATGAGCAGTTCTTC.

This clone has just one count. The gene calls are TRBV9 and TRBJ1-5; D call uncertain. The CDR3 is 14 amino acids. The germline V gene has CDR1 SGDLS and CDR2 YYNGEE. Trimming took 4 bases from V and 8 from J, leaving 16 bases between them. Here the CDR3 DNA reads TGTGCCAGCAGCCCCCGGGTGGGTCCGGAGCCCCAGCATTTT. Protein sequence: CASSPRVGPEPQHF.

In regard to this clone: This sample includes further DNA sequences coding for the same CDR3. The rearrangement uses TRBV6-5 and TRBJ1-4; the D gene is possibly TRBD1 (5 bases). Deletions cut 2 bases from V and 0 bases from J, with 7 bases between. The CDR3 extends over 15 amino acids. CDR1 and CDR2 (germline): MNHEY, SVGAGI. Written as DNA, the CDR3 is TGTGCCAGCAGTTACAGGGGTGCAACTAATGAAAAACTGTTTTTT. Its protein product is CASSYRGATNEKLFF.

The rearrangement uses TRBV6-2 or TRBV6-3 and TRBJ2-1; D might be TRBD2 (5 bases). V lost 0 bases to trimming and J lost 3 bases, with 21 bases between them. Germline loops: CDR1 MNHEY, CDR2 SVGEGT. The CDR3 length is 19 residues. The CDR3 DNA reads as TGTGCCAGCAGTTACTCGTTTAGGTCGTCGAGGGCCGACTACAATGAGCAGTTCTTC. It is translated as CASSYSFRSSRADYNEQFF.

The J gene is TRBJ1-2, the V gene TRBV6-5, with unresolved D. Germline values: CDR1 MNHEY, CDR2 SVGAGI. V lost 0 bases and J 4 bases, leaving 9 bases between the germline ends. This CDR3 comprises 14 residues. The CDR3 DNA is TGTGCCAGCAGTTACTCGCAGGCAATCTATGGCTACACCTTC. Residues: CASSYSQAIYGYTF.

This clone came up a few times. V usage is TRBV24-1 and J usage is TRBJ2-1; TRBD1 matches 8 bases. From germline, CDR1 is KGHDR and CDR2 SFDVKD. There are 18 residues in the CDR3. V was pared by 5 bases and J by 0 bases, with 11 bases of the junction left unmatched. Here the CDR3 DNA reads TGTGCCACCAGTGGGGACAGGTTTTCTACAAGCTCCTACAATGAGCAGTTCTTC. This sequence encodes CATSGDRFSTSSYNEQFF.